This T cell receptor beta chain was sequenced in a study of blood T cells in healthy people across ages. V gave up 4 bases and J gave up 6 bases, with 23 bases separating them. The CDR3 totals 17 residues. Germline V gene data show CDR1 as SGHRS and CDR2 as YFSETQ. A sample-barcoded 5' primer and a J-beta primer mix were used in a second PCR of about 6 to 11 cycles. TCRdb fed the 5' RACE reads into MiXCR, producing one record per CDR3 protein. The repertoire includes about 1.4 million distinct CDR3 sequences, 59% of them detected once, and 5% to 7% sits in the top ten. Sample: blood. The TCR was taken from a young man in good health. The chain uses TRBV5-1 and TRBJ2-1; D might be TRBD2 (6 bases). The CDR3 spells CASSAILGGTLSNEQFF. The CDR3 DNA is TGCGCCAGCAGCGCCATCCTAGGCGGGACCCTCTCCAATGAGCAGTTCTTC.